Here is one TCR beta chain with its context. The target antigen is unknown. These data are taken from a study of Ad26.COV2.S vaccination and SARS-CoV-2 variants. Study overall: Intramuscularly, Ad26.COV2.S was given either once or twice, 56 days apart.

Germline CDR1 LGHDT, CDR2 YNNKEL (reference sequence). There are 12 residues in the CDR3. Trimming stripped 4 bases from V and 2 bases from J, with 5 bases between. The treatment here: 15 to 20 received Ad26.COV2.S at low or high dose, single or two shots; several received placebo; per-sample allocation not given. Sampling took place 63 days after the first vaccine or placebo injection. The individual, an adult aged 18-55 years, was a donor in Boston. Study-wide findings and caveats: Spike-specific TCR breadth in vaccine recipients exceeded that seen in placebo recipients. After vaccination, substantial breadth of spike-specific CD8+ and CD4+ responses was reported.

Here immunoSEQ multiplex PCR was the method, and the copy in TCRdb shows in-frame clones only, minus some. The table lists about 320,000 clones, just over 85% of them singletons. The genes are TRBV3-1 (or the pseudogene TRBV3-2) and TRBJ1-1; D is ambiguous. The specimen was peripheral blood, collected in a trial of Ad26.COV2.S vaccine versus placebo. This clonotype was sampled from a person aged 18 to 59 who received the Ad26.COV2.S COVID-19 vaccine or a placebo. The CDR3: CASSLSNTEAFF. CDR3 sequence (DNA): TGTGCCAGCAGCCTTAGTAACACTGAAGCTTTCTTT.